The sequence of this TCR beta chain was determined in a study of T cell repertoires in cytomegalovirus infection. Whole-study context: CMV infection plus the matching HLA type was flagged by public TCR beta signatures. Overall study results and limits: CMV-specific TCR beta clonotypes restricted by HLA-C were the ones dominating the ex vivo response.

A word on this clonotype: Its antigen is not known.

V was trimmed by 0 bases and J by 6 bases, leaving 8 bases between them. The CDR3 totals 13 residues. The germline gives CDR1 LNHNV, CDR2 YYDKDF (reference sequence). TCRdb ran MiXCR on the reads and lists one entry per CDR3 protein. The repertoire includes some 480,000 distinct CDR3 sequences, 30% to 35% of them detected once, and roughly 17% sits in the top ten. The specimen was cultured PBMCs, collected from culture after CMV antigen stimulation. The receptor comes from a human donor in good health (CMV status not recorded). Some clones in this sample may be carry-over from other donors' samples. The chain combines TRBV15 with TRBJ1-2; D gene ambiguous. In DNA form, the CDR3 reads TGTGCCACCAGCAGAGATGACATCCATGGCTACACCTTC. Residues: CATSRDDIHGYTF.